This TCR beta chain was found in a study of CD8+ T cells in alopecia areata. Study-level points and caveats: Lesional scalp, notably in alopecia totalis/universalis, had clonality above that of normal scalp.

T lymphocytes (CD4+ and CD8+) were sorted from PBMCs. Regarding this clone: Antigen unknown.

Reverse transcription of extracted RNA yielded cDNA, which provided the sequencing template. Repertoires were generated with immunoSEQ multiplex PCR, while TCRdb's copy carries only in-frame clones and drops some. The sample lists 150,000 to 200,000 clones, 59% seen once, with 14% to 15% in the top ten. The TCR originated in a human donor with alopecia areata. The sequencing here drew on CD4+ T cells sorted from blood, taken at week 0.

CDR3 amino acids: CASRPQGNGANVLTF. CDR3 coding DNA: TGTGCCAGCAGACCTCAGGGGAATGGGGCCAACGTCCTGACTTTC. The V and J genes are TRBV27 and TRBJ2-6, with D maybe TRBD1 (6 bases). The CDR3 sequence is 15 residues long. V was pared by 6 bases and J by 3 bases, with 12 bases between. CDR1 MNHEY and CDR2 SMNVEV come from the germline V gene (reference sequence). Full variable domain (outside the CDR3, taken from reference TRBV27 and TRBJ2-6): EAQVTQNPRYLITVTGKKLTVTCSQNMNHEYMSWYRQDPGLGLRQIYYSMNVEVTDKGDVPEGYKVSRKEKRNFPLILESPSPNQTSLYFCASRPQGNGANVLTFGAGSRLTVL.